This T cell receptor (beta chain) was retrieved from a study of T cells in Graves' hyperthyroidism and ophthalmopathy. TCR beta CDR3 regions were amplified from RNA. RT-PCR in the first round (using the HTBI primer set) targeted the TCR CDR3. One entry per CDR3 protein results from TCRdb running MiXCR on the multiplex PCR reads. The data contain 600,000 or so distinct CDR3 sequences, about 15% of them singletons. The CDR3 contains 13 residues. Germline assignment: CDR1 SEHNR and CDR2 FQNEAQ (reference sequence). Trimming cost V 5 bases and J 8 bases; bases outside gene matches: 6. Clinical symptoms, serum thyroxine, TRAb, thyroid ultrasound and orbital computed tomography informed diagnoses. Each 10 ml fresh peripheral blood draw supplied the PBMCs. This clonotype was observed a handful of times. The antigen is unknown. Study conclusions and caveats: In validation, the model predicted ophthalmopathy. These predictions came a median about 6.8 months before onset.

V is TRBV7-9 and J is TRBJ1-2; 9 positions agree with TRBD1. The sequence derives from a woman aged 50 to 65 with Graves' ophthalmopathy. Sequencing input: blood. CDR3 DNA: TGTGCCAGCAGCCCTCTGACAGGGGGGGGCTACACCTTC. This gives the protein CASSPLTGGGYTF.